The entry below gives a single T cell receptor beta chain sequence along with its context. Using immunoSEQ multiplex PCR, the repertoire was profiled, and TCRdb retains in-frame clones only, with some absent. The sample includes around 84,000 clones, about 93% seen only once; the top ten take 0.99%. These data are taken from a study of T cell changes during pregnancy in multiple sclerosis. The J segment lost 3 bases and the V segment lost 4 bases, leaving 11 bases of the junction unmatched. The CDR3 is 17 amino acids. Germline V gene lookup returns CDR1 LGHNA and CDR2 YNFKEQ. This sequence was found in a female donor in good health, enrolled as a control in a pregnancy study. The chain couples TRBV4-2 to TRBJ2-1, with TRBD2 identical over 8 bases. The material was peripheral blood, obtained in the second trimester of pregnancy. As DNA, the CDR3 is TGTGCCAGCAGCCGAGAACTCAGCGGGAGCCTCTACAATGAGCAGTTCTTC. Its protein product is CASSRELSGSLYNEQFF.